Listed below are T cell receptor beta chains from one sample, sequenced in a study of T-cell reconstitution after alpha-beta-depleted transplantation in children. TCRdb called the PCR reads again in MiXCR, with one record for every CDR3 protein. The table has approximately 350,000 distinct CDR3 sequences, roughly 16% seen once. The sample consisted of PBMCs, mostly from graft donor cells, taken 360 days after TCRalphabeta/CD19-depleted stem cell transplant. The origin of the receptors is a male patient aged 2 to 10 who had a stem cell transplant for acute lymphoblastic leukemia, so the T cells may come from the graft donor. CDR3s leave out the opening cysteine and the closing phenylalanine or tryptophan. The size entry is marked missing in some rows and otherwise reads once, few, many or a size class.

v_call: TRBV6-5; clone_size: -; cdr3_aa: ASSYSFSETGDTQY
v_call: TRBV6-5; clone_size: few; cdr3_aa: ASSYSRGRSGEKLF
v_call: TRBV6-4; clone_size: -; cdr3_aa: ASIVRTGGYNEQF
v_call: TRBV29-1; clone_size: many; cdr3_aa: SVEAQYGTEAF
v_call: TRBV5-6; clone_size: -; cdr3_aa: ASSLWADEQY
v_call: TRBV5-1; clone_size: -; cdr3_aa: ASSPGQGLDTQY
v_call: TRBV10-3; clone_size: -; cdr3_aa: AISVEDSRINQPQH
v_call: TRBV29-1; clone_size: few; cdr3_aa: SVDSGVIETQY
v_call: TRBV7-9; clone_size: -; cdr3_aa: ASSLGYLASGRLF
v_call: TRBV30; clone_size: few; cdr3_aa: AWDLGTDNQPQH
v_call: TRBV28; clone_size: many; cdr3_aa: ASSLLLTGLNSYEQY
v_call: TRBV7-9; clone_size: -; cdr3_aa: ASSQAGGSGSYEQY
v_call: TRBV6-5; clone_size: -; cdr3_aa: ASSSRTGFVQY
v_call: TRBV7-3; clone_size: -; cdr3_aa: ASSLIVLLYTDTQY
v_call: TRBV11-2; clone_size: -; cdr3_aa: ASSLGVAQETQY
v_call: TRBV27; clone_size: -; cdr3_aa: ASRTGGGLRQF
v_call: TRBV6-2/TRBV6-3; clone_size: few; cdr3_aa: ASKLAGGYNEQF